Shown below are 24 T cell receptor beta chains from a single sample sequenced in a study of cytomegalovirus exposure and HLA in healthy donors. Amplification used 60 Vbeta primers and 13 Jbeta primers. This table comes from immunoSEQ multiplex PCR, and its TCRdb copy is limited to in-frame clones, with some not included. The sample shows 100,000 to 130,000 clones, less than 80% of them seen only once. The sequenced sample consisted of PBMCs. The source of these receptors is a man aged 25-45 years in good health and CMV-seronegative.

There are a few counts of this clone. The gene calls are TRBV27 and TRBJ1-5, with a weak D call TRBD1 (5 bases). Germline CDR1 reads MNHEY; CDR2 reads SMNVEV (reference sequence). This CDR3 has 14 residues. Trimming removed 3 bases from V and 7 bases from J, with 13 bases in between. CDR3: CASSFGGGGQPQHF. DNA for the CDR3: TGTGCCAGCAGTTTTGGGGGTGGGGGGCAGCCCCAGCATTTT.

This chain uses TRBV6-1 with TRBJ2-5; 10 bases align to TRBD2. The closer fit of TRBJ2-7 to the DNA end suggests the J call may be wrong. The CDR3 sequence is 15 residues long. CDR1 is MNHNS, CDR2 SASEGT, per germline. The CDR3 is CASRWGTSATYEQYF. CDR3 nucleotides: TGTGCCAGCAGGTGGGGGACTAGCGCAACCTACGAGCAGTACTTC.

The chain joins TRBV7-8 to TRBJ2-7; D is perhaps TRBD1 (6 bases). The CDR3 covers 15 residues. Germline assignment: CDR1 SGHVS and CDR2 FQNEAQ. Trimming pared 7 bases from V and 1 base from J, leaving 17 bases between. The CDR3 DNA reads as TGTGCCAGCAAACCTTACCAGGGGCCTTCCTACGAGCAGTACTTC. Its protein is CASKPYQGPSYEQYF.

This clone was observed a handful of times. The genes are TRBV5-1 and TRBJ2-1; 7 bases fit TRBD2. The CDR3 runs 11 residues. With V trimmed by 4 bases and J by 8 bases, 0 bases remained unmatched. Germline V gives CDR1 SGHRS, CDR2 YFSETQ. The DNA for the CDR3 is TGCGCCAGCAGCGGGGGGGATGAGCAGTTCTTC. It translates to CASSGGDEQFF. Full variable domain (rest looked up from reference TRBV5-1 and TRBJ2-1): KAGVTQTPRYLIKTRGQQVTLSCSPISGHRSVSWYQQTPGQGLQFLFEYFSETQRNKGNFPGRFSGRQFSNSRSEMNVSTLELGDSALYLCASSGGDEQFFGPGTRLTVL.

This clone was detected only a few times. The CDR3 DNA reads TGTGCCAGCAGCTTAAGACAGGACAGCTCCTACAATGAGCAGTTCTTC. Translating gives CASSLRQDSSYNEQFF. The chain couples TRBV11-2 to TRBJ2-1; D is perhaps TRBD1 (6 bases). The V gene lost 2 bases and the J gene lost 0 bases, with 11 bases spanning the gap. Germline V lookup: CDR1 SGHAT, CDR2 FQNNGV. The CDR3 totals 16 residues.

CDR3 in amino acids: CASSFSSDTEAFF. CDR3 DNA: TGTGCCAGCAGCTTTTCGTCCGACACTGAAGCTTTCTTT. The chain uses TRBV5-6 and TRBJ1-1; D unclear. V was pared by 2 bases and J by 3 bases, with 8 bases between. The CDR3 is 13 residues long. In germline, CDR1 is SGHDT, CDR2 YYEEEE.

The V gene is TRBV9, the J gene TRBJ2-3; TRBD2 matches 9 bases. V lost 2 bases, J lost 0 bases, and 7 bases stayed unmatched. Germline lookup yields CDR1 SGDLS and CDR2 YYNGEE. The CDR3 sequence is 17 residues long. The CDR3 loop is CASSVVGAGGSTDTQYF. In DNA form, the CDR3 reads TGTGCCAGCAGCGTGGTTGGAGCGGGGGGTAGCACAGATACGCAGTATTTT.

CDR3 sequence reads: CASSPDIMNTEAFF. For the CDR3, the DNA is TGTGCCAGCAGCCCCGACATAATGAACACTGAAGCTTTCTTT. The rearrangement uses TRBV7-9 and TRBJ1-1; no clear D gene. CDR1 SEHNR and CDR2 FQNEAQ come from the germline V gene (reference sequence). V lost 5 bases and J lost 0, with 10 bases in between. This CDR3 has 14 residues.

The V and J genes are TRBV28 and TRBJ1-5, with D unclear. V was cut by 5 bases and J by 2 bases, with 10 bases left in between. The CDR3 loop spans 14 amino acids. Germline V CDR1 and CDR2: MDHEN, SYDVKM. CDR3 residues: CASSPQRGNQPQHF. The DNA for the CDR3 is TGTGCCAGCAGTCCTCAACGCGGCAATCAGCCCCAGCATTTT.

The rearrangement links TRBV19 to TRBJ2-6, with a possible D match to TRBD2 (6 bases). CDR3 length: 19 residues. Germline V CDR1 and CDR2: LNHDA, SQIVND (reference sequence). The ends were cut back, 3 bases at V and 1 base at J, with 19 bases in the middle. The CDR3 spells CASSIRAVLATSGANVLTF. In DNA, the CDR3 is TGTGCCAGTAGTATCAGGGCTGTACTAGCTACATCTGGGGCCAACGTCCTGACTTTC.

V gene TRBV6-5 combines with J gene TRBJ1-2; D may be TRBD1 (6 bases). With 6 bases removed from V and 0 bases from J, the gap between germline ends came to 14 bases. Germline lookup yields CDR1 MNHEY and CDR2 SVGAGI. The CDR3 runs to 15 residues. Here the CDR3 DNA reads TGTGCCAGCAGAGGAGACAGGCTAGCTAACTATGGCTACACCTTC. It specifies CASRGDRLANYGYTF.

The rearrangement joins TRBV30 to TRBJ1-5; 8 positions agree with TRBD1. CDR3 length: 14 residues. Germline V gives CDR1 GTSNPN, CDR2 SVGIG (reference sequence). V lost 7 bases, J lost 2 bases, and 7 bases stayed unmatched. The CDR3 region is CAYQTGDGNQPQHF. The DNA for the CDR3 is TGTGCCTATCAGACAGGGGACGGCAATCAGCCCCAGCATTTT.

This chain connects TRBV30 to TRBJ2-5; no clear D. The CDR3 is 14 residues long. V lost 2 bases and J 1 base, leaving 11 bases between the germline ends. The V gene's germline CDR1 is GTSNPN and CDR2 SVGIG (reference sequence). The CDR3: CAWSRLNSQETQYF. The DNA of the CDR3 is TGTGCCTGGAGTAGATTAAATAGCCAAGAGACCCAGTACTTC.

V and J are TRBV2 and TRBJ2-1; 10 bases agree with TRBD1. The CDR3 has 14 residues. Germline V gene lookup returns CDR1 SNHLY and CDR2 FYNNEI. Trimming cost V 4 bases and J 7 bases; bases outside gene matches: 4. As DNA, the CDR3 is TGTGCCAGCAGTGCGGACAGGGGGAGGAATGAGCAGTTCTTC. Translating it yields CASSADRGRNEQFF.

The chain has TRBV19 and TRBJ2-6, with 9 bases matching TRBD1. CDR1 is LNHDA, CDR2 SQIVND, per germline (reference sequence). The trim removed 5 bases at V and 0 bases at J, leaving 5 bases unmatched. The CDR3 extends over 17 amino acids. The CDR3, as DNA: TGTGCCAGTAGTCCGGGACAGGGATTCTCTGGGGCCAACGTCCTGACTTTC. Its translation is CASSPGQGFSGANVLTF.

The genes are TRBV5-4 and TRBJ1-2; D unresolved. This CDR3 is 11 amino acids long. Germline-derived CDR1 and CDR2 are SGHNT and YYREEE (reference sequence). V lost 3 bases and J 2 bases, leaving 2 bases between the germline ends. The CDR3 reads CASSSNYGYTF. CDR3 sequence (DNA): TGTGCCAGCAGCTCGAACTATGGCTACACCTTC.

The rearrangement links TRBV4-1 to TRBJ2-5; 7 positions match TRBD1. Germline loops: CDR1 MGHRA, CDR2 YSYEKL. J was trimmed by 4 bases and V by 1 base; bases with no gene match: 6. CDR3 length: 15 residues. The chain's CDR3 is CASSQVEGGSETQYF. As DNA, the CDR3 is TGCGCCAGCAGCCAAGTTGAAGGGGGCTCAGAGACCCAGTACTTC.

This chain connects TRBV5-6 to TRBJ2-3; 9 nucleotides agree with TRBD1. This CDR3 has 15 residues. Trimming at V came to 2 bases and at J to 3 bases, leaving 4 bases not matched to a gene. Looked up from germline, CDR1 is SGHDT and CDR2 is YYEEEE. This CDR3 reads CASSFPTGGTDTQYF. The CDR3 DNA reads TGTGCCAGCAGCTTTCCGACAGGGGGAACAGATACGCAGTATTTT.

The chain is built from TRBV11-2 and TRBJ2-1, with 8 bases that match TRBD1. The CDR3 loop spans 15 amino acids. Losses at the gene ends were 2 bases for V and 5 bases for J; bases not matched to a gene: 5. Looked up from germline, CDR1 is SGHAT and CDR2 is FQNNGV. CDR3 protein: CASSLRTGRNNEQFF. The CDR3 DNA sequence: TGTGCCAGCAGCTTAAGGACAGGGAGGAACAATGAGCAGTTCTTC.

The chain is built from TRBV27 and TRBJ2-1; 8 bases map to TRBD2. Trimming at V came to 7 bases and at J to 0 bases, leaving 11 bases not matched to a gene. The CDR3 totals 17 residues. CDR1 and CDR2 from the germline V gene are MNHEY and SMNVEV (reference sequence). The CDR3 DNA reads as TGTGCCAGCAACCGACTAGCGACCTCGAGCTCCTACAATGAGCAGTTCTTC. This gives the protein CASNRLATSSSYNEQFF.

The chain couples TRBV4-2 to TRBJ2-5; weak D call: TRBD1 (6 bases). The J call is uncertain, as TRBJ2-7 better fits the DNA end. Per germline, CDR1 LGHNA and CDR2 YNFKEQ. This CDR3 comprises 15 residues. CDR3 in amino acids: CASSQARGTSYEQYF. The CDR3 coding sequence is TGTGCCAGCAGCCAGGCCAGGGGTACATCCTACGAGCAGTACTTC.

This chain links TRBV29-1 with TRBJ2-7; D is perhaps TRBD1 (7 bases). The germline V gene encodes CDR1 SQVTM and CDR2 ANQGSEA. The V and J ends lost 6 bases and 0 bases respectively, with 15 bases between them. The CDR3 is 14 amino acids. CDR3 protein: CSVTDRDFSYEQYF. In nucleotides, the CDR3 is TGCAGCGTGACCGACAGGGACTTCTCCTACGAGCAGTACTTC.

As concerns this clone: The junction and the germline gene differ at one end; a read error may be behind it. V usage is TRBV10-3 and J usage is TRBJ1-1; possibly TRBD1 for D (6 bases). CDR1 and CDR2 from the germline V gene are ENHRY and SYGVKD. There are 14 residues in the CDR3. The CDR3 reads CAISESGGDTESFF. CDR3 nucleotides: TGTGCCATCAGTGAGTCGGGGGGGGACACTGAATCTTTCTTT.

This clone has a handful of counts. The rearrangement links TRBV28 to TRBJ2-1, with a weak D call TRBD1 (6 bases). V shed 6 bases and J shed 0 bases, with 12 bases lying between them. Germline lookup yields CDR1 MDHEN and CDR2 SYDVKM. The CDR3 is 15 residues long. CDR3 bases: TGTGCCAGCAGGGGGGACATGAGCTCCTACAATGAGCAGTTCTTC. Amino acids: CASRGDMSSYNEQFF. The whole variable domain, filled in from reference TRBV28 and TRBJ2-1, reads DVKVTQSSRYLVKRTGEKVFLECVQDMDHENMFWYRQDPGLGLRLIYFSYDVKMKEKGDIPEGYSVSREKKERFSLILESASTNQTSMYLCASRGDMSSYNEQFFGPGTRLTVL.